This T cell receptor beta chain derives from a study of identical twins. TCRdb passed the 5' RACE reads through MiXCR, listing each CDR3 protein once. The table lists 1.5 million to 2 million distinct CDR3 sequences, about 32% of them singletons. Whole-study findings and limits: The study based its conclusions on cross-sectional statistical analysis and did not follow the same donors.

The CDR3 is made up of 13 amino acids. Trimming removed 6 bases from V and 5 bases from J; junction bases left unmatched: 4. Per the germline V gene, CDR1 is ENHRY and CDR2 is SYGVKD. A few counts support this clonotype. Its antigen is not identified. The receptor's source is a newborn girl in good health. Sequenced: cord blood. The chain links TRBV10-3 to TRBJ2-5; 9 bases align to TRBD1. In DNA form, the CDR3 reads TGTGCCATCAGGTCAACAGGGGGCGAGACCCAGTACTTC. As protein: CAIRSTGGETQYF.